Listed below are T cell receptor beta chains from one sample, sequenced in a study of blood T cells in healthy people across ages. TCRdb called the 5' RACE reads again in MiXCR, with one record for every CDR3 protein. The data contain about 800,000 distinct CDR3 sequences, approximately 25% of them singletons. The sample also formed part of further work on T cells of mothers and their children.

The sequenced material came from blood. The receptors shown here come from a boy aged 10-17 years in good health. The CDR3 runs from the conserved cysteine through the conserved F or W. Clone size appears in some rows only: once, few, many, or a class for an expanded clone.

j_call clone_size v_call cdr3_aa
TRBJ2-6 . TRBV6-6 CASSPPRTESGANVLTF
TRBJ2-1 . TRBV2 CASRQGTGTYNEQFF
TRBJ1-2 . TRBV29-1 CSVARGTPYGYTF
TRBJ2-3 . TRBV28 CASSSRLDTQYF
TRBJ2-7 few TRBV5-1 CASSLDWGYYEQYF
TRBJ2-4 . TRBV29-1 CSVEDKAGAVAKNIQYF
TRBJ1-2 . TRBV12-3/TRBV12-4 CASSSPLEYGYTF
TRBJ1-4 few TRBV29-1 CSVAEGLREKLFF
. . TRBV20-1 CSARDFGTGGETQYF
TRBJ2-1 . TRBV30 CAWSVRLAGNEQFF
TRBJ1-1 . TRBV29-1 CSVHRNTEAFF
TRBJ1-1 . TRBV6-1 CASSSSPYRVVNAEAFF
TRBJ2-3 . TRBV24-1 CATSDRSGSGTDTQYF
TRBJ2-4 . TRBV29-1 CSVESTGNKNIQYF
TRBJ2-1 . TRBV28 CASSLTGQGAREQFF
TRBJ2-7 . TRBV7-9 CASSSPVAATGDEQYF
TRBJ2-7 . TRBV15 CATSRPGLFEGDEQYF
TRBJ2-3 few TRBV9 CASSGGQPTKTSTDTQYF
TRBJ2-7 few TRBV28 CASSLGQTFSYEQYF
TRBJ2-3 . TRBV24-1 CATSDPRGPHTLTQYF
TRBJ2-1 . TRBV19 CASSGTSGIPEIEQFF
TRBJ2-1 . TRBV7-9 CASSRGGLAINEQFF
TRBJ2-7 . TRBV11-1 CASSLKVHEQYF
TRBJ2-7 . TRBV30 CAWSGAGDPYERYF
TRBJ2-1 . TRBV6-1 CASSESLAAYNEQFF
TRBJ1-2 few TRBV20-1 CSARVQGVEKGYTF
TRBJ2-5 . TRBV29-1 CSVASGQEARYF
TRBJ2-3 . TRBV20-1 CSARISGGRDTQYF
TRBJ1-2 many TRBV27 CASSFGQHYGYTF